The rows below give T cell receptor beta chains drawn from one sample of a study of long-term antiretroviral therapy in people with HIV. Only in-frame clones appear in the TCRdb table, and some are missing; sequencing was by immunoSEQ multiplex PCR. There are 26,000 or so clones in the sample; around 83% occur only once, and approximately 4.8% lies in the top ten. Sample: unsorted PBMCs, taken 3 years after starting antiretroviral therapy. These receptors were collected from a man aged 18 to 30 with HIV. Each CDR3 is given with its conserved first and last residue. The D gene is left open where the match is weak. Expanded clones are given a class, and other clones once, few, many or no size at all.

J	size	length	D	V	DNA	CDR3
TRBJ1-3	.	14	.	TRBV7-7	TGTGCTAGCAGCTTGACGCCCTCTGGAAACACCATATATTTT	CASSLTPSGNTIYF
TRBJ2-2	.	15	.	TRBV11-1	TGTGCCAGCAGCTCGCAGCAATCAGTCACCGGGGAGCTGTTTTTT	CASSSQQSVTGELFF
TRBJ2-2	.	14	.	TRBV2	TGTGCCACCCTTAAAGGGGATCCCACCGGGGAGCTGTTTTTT	CATLKGDPTGELFF
TRBJ2-3	once	19	TRBD2	TRBV7-2	TGTGCCAGCAGCATAGTAGGGCGGGGGGTAGCAGCGGGGTCTGATACGCAGTATTTT	CASSIVGRGVAAGSDTQYF
TRBJ2-6	.	17	TRBD2	TRBV5-4	TGTGCCAGCAGCTTGGCCGGGAGGCTTTCGGGGGCCAACGTCCTGACTTTC	CASSLAGRLSGANVLTF
TRBJ1-1	.	14	TRBD1	TRBV6-1	TGTGCCAGCAATCTACAGGGGGCTTTCACTGAAGCTTTCTTT	CASNLQGAFTEAFF
TRBJ1-6	.	12	TRBD1	TRBV7-9	TGTGCCAGCAGCTGGGACAGCCTAACCCTCCACTTT	CASSWDSLTLHF
TRBJ1-1	.	16	.	TRBV14	TGTGCCAGCAGCCCAGCCCTTTGGAGGGGCAACACTGAAGCTTTCTTT	CASSPALWRGNTEAFF
TRBJ2-3	.	12	.	TRBV28	TGTGCCAGCAGTGAGGAAGAAGATACGCAGTATTTT	CASSEEEDTQYF
TRBJ2-3	.	16	TRBD2	TRBV11-2	TGTGCCAGCAGTTCGGGGGGGCCGTCAATCACAGATACGCAGTATTTT	CASSSGGPSITDTQYF
TRBJ2-3	.	11	.	TRBV20-1	TGCAGTGCTAGTTACATAGATACGCAGTATTTT	CSASYIDTQYF
TRBJ1-1	.	15	.	TRBV7-9	TGTGCCAGCAGCTTAGAGGCCAGATCGGGCACTGAAGCTTTCTTT	CASSLEARSGTEAFF
TRBJ1-6	.	14	.	TRBV7-6	TGTGCCAGCAGCTTATACAGGGATAATTCACCCCTCCACTTT	CASSLYRDNSPLHF